One sample yielded the 23 T cell receptor beta chains listed below, sequenced in a study of early stage breast cancer tumors. Data came from immunoSEQ multiplex PCR; TCRdb stores just in-frame clones and leaves some out. The sample lists about 25,000 clones; 65% to 75% were seen once. Sequencing input: breast tumor tissue. The receptors shown here come from a person between 55 and 69 years old with breast cancer.

The chain links TRBV30 to TRBJ1-4, with 8 bases lining up with TRBD1. The CDR3 covers 16 residues. Germline assignment: CDR1 GTSNPN and CDR2 SVGIG (reference sequence). V lost 3 bases to trimming and J lost 4 bases; unmatched junction nucleotides: 10. The CDR3, as DNA: TGTGCCTGGAGAGCTGGCCAGGGGGCGGGTAATGAAAAACTGTTTTTT. This translates into CAWRAGQGAGNEKLFF.

In its sample, this clone was seen a few times. The chain recombines TRBV25-1 with TRBJ2-1, with D perhaps TRBD1 (6 bases). V dropped 1 base and J dropped 9 bases, with 16 bases sitting between them. This CDR3 contains 15 residues. Germline V lookup: CDR1 MGHDK, CDR2 SYGVNS. The CDR3 nucleotides are TGTGCCAGCAGTGAATGGGGGCCTAGCTCCGGTGAGCAGTTCTTC. Its translation: CASSEWGPSSGEQFF.

The CDR3 nucleotides are TGTGCCAGTAGTATTGGGGGCCTCGGCCGCTACGAGCAGTACTTC. Residues: CASSIGGLGRYEQYF. The chain couples TRBV19 to TRBJ2-7, with D tentatively TRBD1 (6 bases). Trimming took 3 bases from V and 3 from J, leaving 15 bases between them. Germline CDR1 LNHDA, CDR2 SQIVND (reference sequence). The CDR3 extends over 15 amino acids.

The chain links TRBV6-5 to TRBJ2-7; a weak D match, TRBD2 (5 bases). Trimming pared 7 bases from V and 5 bases from J, leaving 18 bases between. Per the germline V gene, CDR1 is MNHEY and CDR2 is SVGAGI. This CDR3 has 14 residues. The CDR3 loop is CASTRSSGLNEQYF. DNA for the CDR3: TGTGCCAGCACCCGCTCGTCGGGGTTGAACGAGCAGTACTTC.

This chain connects TRBV7-3 to TRBJ1-1; tentatively, D is TRBD1 (6 bases). This CDR3 is 13 amino acids long. V lost 5 bases and J lost 2, with 9 bases in between. Germline CDR1 SGHTA, CDR2 FQGTGA. The CDR3 nucleotides read TGTGCCAGCAGCCGGACAGCAAACACTGAAGCTTTCTTT. It translates to CASSRTANTEAFF.

This clone is labeled medium-sized. V usage is TRBV5-6 and J usage is TRBJ2-7, with TRBD2 as a possible D gene (6 bases). Trimming removed 2 bases at V and 6 bases at J, with 15 bases between. Germline V gene lookup returns CDR1 SGHDT and CDR2 YYEEEE. This CDR3 is built from 14 residues. The CDR3, as DNA: TGTGCCAGCAGCTTCCTGACTTTGGGGGGCGAGCAGTACTTC. As protein: CASSFLTLGGEQYF.

This sequence joins TRBV6-1 and TRBJ2-7; D gene unclear. The V end lost 2 bases, the J end lost 0 bases, and 5 bases lay between the germline ends. The germline gives CDR1 MNHNS, CDR2 SASEGT. This CDR3 region has 13 residues. CDR3 sequence: CASSEPLSYEQYF. Written as DNA, the CDR3 is TGTGCCAGCAGTGAACCTCTCTCCTACGAGCAGTACTTC.

This chain connects TRBV5-4 to TRBJ2-5; the D is unclear. Trimming pared 3 bases from V and 0 bases from J, leaving 3 bases between. This CDR3 has 12 residues. The germline V gene has CDR1 SGHNT and CDR2 YYREEE (reference sequence). CDR3 protein: CASSSNQETQYF. CDR3 sequence (DNA): TGTGCCAGCAGCTCCAACCAAGAGACCCAGTACTTC.

By sample fraction, this clone is medium-sized. CDR3 protein: CASRRLISGANVLTF. CDR3 sequence (DNA): TGTGCCAGTCGCAGGCTCATCTCTGGGGCCAACGTCCTGACTTTC. This chain joins TRBV28 and TRBJ2-6; D gene unclear. From germline, CDR1 is MDHEN and CDR2 SYDVKM. Trimming took 9 bases from V and 0 from J, leaving 12 bases between them. CDR3 length equals 15 residues.

The chain is built from TRBV6-6 and TRBJ1-3; D might be TRBD1 (5 bases). Trimming cost V 2 bases and J 0 bases, with 8 bases left between them. The CDR3 has 15 residues. The germline V gene has CDR1 MNHNY and CDR2 SVGAGI (reference sequence). In nucleotides, the CDR3 is TGTGCCAGCAGTTACGACAGCGTCTCTGGAAACACCATATATTTT. Residues: CASSYDSVSGNTIYF.

This rearrangement joins TRBV19 to TRBJ1-2; D gene ambiguous. Germline assignment: CDR1 LNHDA and CDR2 SQIVND (reference sequence). The CDR3 is made up of 13 amino acids. Trimming left V 1 base short and J 8 bases short, with 11 bases between. DNA for the CDR3: TGTGCCAGTAGTATAGGAGATCGATGGGGCTACACCTTC. Protein product: CASSIGDRWGYTF.

The rearrangement uses TRBV5-1 and TRBJ1-1; D is perhaps TRBD1 (6 bases). The CDR3 covers 12 residues. Germline V gene lookup returns CDR1 SGHRS and CDR2 YFSETQ. Trimming left V 5 bases short and J 3 bases short, with 8 bases between. CDR3 nucleotide sequence: TGCGCCAGCAGTACAGGGTACACTGAAGCTTTCTTT. It specifies CASSTGYTEAFF.

V and J are TRBV11-3 and TRBJ2-5, with TRBD2 identical over 7 bases. With V trimmed by 5 bases and J by 5 bases, 14 bases remained unmatched. The CDR3 is made up of 16 amino acids. The germline CDR1 and CDR2 sequences are SGHNT and YENEEA. CDR3 DNA: TGTGCCAGCAGCAAATACGGGACTAACGGGTTGGAGACCCAGTACTTC. Residues: CASSKYGTNGLETQYF.

This clone was detected only a few times. The chain combines TRBV28 with TRBJ1-3, with TRBD1 identical over 8 bases. CDR3 size: 16 residues. Unmatched junction bases numbered 7, after V lost 3 bases and J lost 3 bases. Germline V lookup: CDR1 MDHEN, CDR2 SYDVKM. CDR3 residues: CASSLATGAGGNTIYF. As DNA, the CDR3 is TGTGCCAGCAGTTTGGCGACAGGGGCGGGTGGAAACACCATATATTTT.

The rearrangement uses TRBV14 and TRBJ2-2, with TRBD2 identical over 7 bases. CDR1 is SGHDN, CDR2 FVKESK, per germline. The CDR3 runs 15 residues. Losses at the gene ends were 6 bases for V and 2 bases for J; bases not matched to a gene: 6. This chain's CDR3 is CASRRAGVNTGELFF. As DNA, the CDR3 is TGTGCCAGCAGGCGGGCGGGAGTCAACACCGGGGAGCTGTTTTTT.

The genes are TRBV5-1 and TRBJ2-1; D is undetermined. This CDR3 is built from 13 residues. Per the germline V gene, CDR1 is SGHRS and CDR2 is YFSETQ. V lost 1 base, J lost 5 bases, and 7 bases lay in between. The CDR3 loop is CASSLNLDNEQFF. The CDR3 DNA reads as TGCGCCAGCAGCTTGAACTTGGACAATGAGCAGTTCTTC.

V usage is TRBV29-1 and J usage is TRBJ2-1; D perhaps matches TRBD1 (5 bases). The CDR3 sequence is 13 residues long. The V end was cut by 8 bases, the J end by 8 bases, with 19 bases between. Germline CDR1 and CDR2: SQVTM and ANQGSEA. The CDR3 reads CSPRSAGSDEQFF. CDR3 DNA: TGCAGCCCCCGAAGTGCAGGGTCGGATGAGCAGTTCTTC.

The chain recombines TRBV5-1 with TRBJ1-2, with 12 nucleotides matching TRBD1. With V trimmed by 4 bases and J by 8 bases, 15 bases remained unmatched. The germline gives CDR1 SGHRS, CDR2 YFSETQ. CDR3 length: 17 amino acids. The CDR3 DNA sequence: TGCGCCAGCAGCCGACCCCCGGGACAGGGGGCACTGGGCGGCTACACCTTC. The encoded protein is CASSRPPGQGALGGYTF.

The V gene is TRBV18, the J gene TRBJ2-3, with 7 positions matching TRBD1. Germline CDR1 and CDR2: KGHSH and LQKENI. The CDR3 has 14 amino acids. V shed 4 bases, J shed 3 bases, and the junction held 4 bases outside the gene matches. CDR3 in amino acids: CASSRTGGTDTQYF. The CDR3 nucleotides read TGTGCCAGCTCACGGACAGGTGGAACAGATACGCAGTATTTT.

The chain recombines TRBV11-3 with TRBJ1-3, with D unclear. The CDR3 sequence is 19 residues long. Germline V CDR1 and CDR2: SGHNT, YENEEA. V was pared by 2 bases and J by 1 base, with 21 bases between. The CDR3 reads CASSLRSTTGRTSGNTIYF. The CDR3 nucleotides are TGTGCCAGCAGCTTAAGGTCTACGACCGGGAGAACGTCTGGAAACACCATATATTTT. Variable domain in full (rest from reference TRBV11-3 and TRBJ1-3): EAGVVQSPRYKIIEKKQPVAFWCNPISGHNTLYWYLQNLGQGPELLIRYENEEAVDDSQLPKDRFSAERLKGVDSTLKIQPAELGDSAVYLCASSLRSTTGRTSGNTIYFGEGSWLTVV.

CDR3 DNA: TGTGCCAGCAGCTTGGTCCAAACTAACACTGAAGCTTTCTTT. This gives the protein CASSLVQTNTEAFF. J is TRBJ1-1 and V is TRBV5-6; the D is unclear. This CDR3 is built from 14 residues. V was trimmed by 0 bases and J by 2 bases, leaving 8 bases between them. CDR1 is SGHDT and CDR2 is YYEEEE in the germline V gene.

This clone was counted between two and nine times. V is TRBV7-9 and J is TRBJ1-2, with D perhaps TRBD1 (6 bases). The V end was cut by 5 bases, the J end by 8 bases, with 12 bases between. Germline loops: CDR1 SEHNR, CDR2 FQNEAQ (reference sequence). This CDR3 spans 12 amino acids. In nucleotides, the CDR3 is TGTGCCAGCAGCGCCGGACAGTCGGGCTACACCTTC. As protein: CASSAGQSGYTF.

The rearrangement joins TRBV5-1 to TRBJ1-2, with TRBD1 identical over 8 bases. There are 15 residues in the CDR3. The V and J ends lost 3 bases and 8 bases, in that order; junction bases with no gene match: 12. Germline CDR1 reads SGHRS; CDR2 reads YFSETQ. The CDR3 loop is CASSSQQGGAEGYTF. The CDR3 region has the DNA TGCGCCAGCAGCTCACAACAGGGGGGAGCGGAGGGCTACACCTTC.